This record covers a single TCR beta chain. Its antigen is as yet unknown. Run at survey level, the immunoSEQ assay was version v3.0. TCRdb keeps only in-frame clones here, not all; method: immunoSEQ multiplex PCR. The sample has around 30,000 clones, about 85% seen once. Samples held about 0.9-10 million cryopreserved PBMC, and DNA extraction followed. This entry is derived from a study of long-term antiretroviral therapy in people with HIV. Study as a whole: Collection dates of the earliest samples fall about a decade before the 2015 immediate-ART recommendation. Regarding the study as a whole: In HIV, the repertoires covered a tighter span of CDR3 lengths than in controls.

Germline V gene lookup returns CDR1 SGHVS and CDR2 FQNEAQ. This CDR3 contains 19 residues. V was cut by 2 bases and J by 4 bases, with 26 bases left in between. The sample here was unsorted PBMCs, taken 3 years after starting antiretroviral therapy. The source is a man in his forties with HIV. This sequence joins TRBV7-8 and TRBJ2-5, with a tentative D call TRBD2 (6 bases). The CDR3 DNA reads TGTGCCAGCAGCTTAAAGGGAAGTCCGGGACTTCCATATAGAGAGACCCAGTACTTC. Translated: CASSLKGSPGLPYRETQYF.